Below are 18 T cell receptor beta chains sequenced from a single sample in a study of graft-versus-host responses after intestinal transplantation. The antigens these receptors bind are not known. Here immunoSEQ multiplex PCR was the method, and the copy in TCRdb shows in-frame clones only, minus some. The table shows around 120,000 clones, with approximately 92% occurring only once. This sample comprised unstimulated CD4+ T cells sorted from spleen or lymph node cells, obtained before intestinal transplant. These receptors were taken from a human donor who received an intestinal transplant.

The chain employs TRBV5-3 and TRBJ1-5; 12 nucleotides match TRBD1. TRBV5-3 counts as an open reading frame of uncertain function. The CDR3 spans 15 residues. V lost 4 bases, J lost 5 bases, and 4 bases stayed unmatched. The DNA for the CDR3 is TGTGCCAGAAGCCCCCGGGACAGGGGGCATCAGCCCCAGCATTTT. Translating it yields CARSPRDRGHQPQHF.

The rearrangement joins TRBV5-6 to TRBJ2-1, with D perhaps TRBD2 (5 bases). Germline CDR1 reads SGHDT; CDR2 reads YYEEEE. Trimming shortened V by 4 bases and J by 7 bases, and 12 bases separated the two germline ends. This CDR3 spans 13 amino acids. CDR3 sequence reads: CASSRGRPNEQFF. The CDR3 DNA reads as TGTGCCAGCAGCCGCGGGCGGCCGAATGAGCAGTTCTTC.

The chain joins TRBV6-1 to TRBJ1-1, with no clear D. CDR3 size: 14 residues. Deletions cut 6 bases from V and 3 bases from J, with 14 bases between. Germline values: CDR1 MNHNS, CDR2 SASEGT. In DNA, the CDR3 is TGTGCCAGCAGAAGGACGGACTACTACACTGAAGCTTTCTTT. It encodes CASRRTDYYTEAFF.

This chain links TRBV7-8 with TRBJ2-2, with 7 nucleotides matching TRBD1. V lost 5 bases and J lost 1; bases outside the gene matches: 7. The CDR3 runs to 16 residues. CDR1 is SGHVS and CDR2 is FQNEAQ in the germline V gene. Written as DNA, the CDR3 is TGTGCCAGCAGCAGAAGGACAGGCCTGAACACCGGGGAGCTGTTTTTT. Amino acids: CASSRRTGLNTGELFF. Supplemented by reference TRBV7-8 and TRBJ2-2, the full variable domain reads GAGVSQSPRYKVAKRGQDVALRCDPISGHVSLFWYQQALGQGPEFLTYFQNEAQLDKSGLPSDRFFAERPEGSVSTLKIQRTQQEDSAVYLCASSRRTGLNTGELFFGEGSRLTVL.

The rearrangement joins TRBV5-1 to TRBJ2-5; a possible D gene is TRBD2 (5 bases). The length of the CDR3 is 14 residues. Trimming cost V 0 bases and J 0 bases, with 6 bases left between them. Germline CDR1 and CDR2: SGHRS and YFSETQ. CDR3 residues: CASSLGGYQETQYF. In nucleotides, the CDR3 is TGCGCCAGCAGCTTGGGCGGGTACCAAGAGACCCAGTACTTC.

This rearrangement joins TRBV6-1 to TRBJ1-5; D gene ambiguous. This CDR3 comprises 16 residues. Germline assignment: CDR1 MNHNS and CDR2 SASEGT. The V gene lost 0 bases and the J gene lost 3 bases, with 12 bases spanning the gap. The CDR3 DNA follows: TGTGCCAGCAGTGAAGCGCCGGCCGGACTCAATCAGCCCCAGCATTTT. Its translation is CASSEAPAGLNQPQHF.

This clone was observed a single time. This chain links TRBV5-1 with TRBJ2-1; no reliable D call. The CDR3 extends over 12 amino acids. Germline assignment: CDR1 SGHRS and CDR2 YFSETQ. The ends were cut back, 4 bases at V and 7 bases at J, with 9 bases in the middle. The DNA of the CDR3 is TGCGCCAGCAGCGTAGAAGGAAATGAGCAGTTCTTC. Residues: CASSVEGNEQFF. Full variable domain (missing parts from reference TRBV5-1 and TRBJ2-1): KAGVTQTPRYLIKTRGQQVTLSCSPISGHRSVSWYQQTPGQGLQFLFEYFSETQRNKGNFPGRFSGRQFSNSRSEMNVSTLELGDSALYLCASSVEGNEQFFGPGTRLTVL.

This chain joins TRBV6-5 and TRBJ1-2; no clear D gene. The germline V gene encodes CDR1 MNHEY and CDR2 SVGAGI. This CDR3 region has 13 residues. V gave up 6 bases and J gave up 4 bases, with 12 bases separating them. This CDR3 is CASSPLPLYGYTF. As DNA, the CDR3 is TGTGCCAGCAGCCCCCTTCCCCTCTATGGCTACACCTTC.

The V gene is TRBV29-1, the J gene TRBJ2-3, with TRBD2 matching over 10 bases. This CDR3 is built from 12 residues. Germline V gene lookup returns CDR1 SQVTM and CDR2 ANQGSEA. The trim removed 5 bases at V and 4 bases at J, leaving 0 bases unmatched. The CDR3 DNA sequence: TGCAGCGTTCTAGCGGGAGCAGATACGCAGTATTTT. This translates into CSVLAGADTQYF.

The CDR3 spells CASSYVGGETQYF. In nucleotides, the CDR3 is TGTGCCAGCAGTTATGTGGGGGGGGAGACCCAGTACTTC. V usage is TRBV6-6 and J usage is TRBJ2-5; 7 bases align to TRBD2. From germline, CDR1 is MNHNY and CDR2 SVGAGI (reference sequence). The trim removed 3 bases at V and 5 bases at J, leaving 3 bases unmatched. The CDR3 runs to 13 residues.

The chain combines TRBV28 with TRBJ1-2, with a weak D call TRBD1 (6 bases). The germline gives CDR1 MDHEN, CDR2 SYDVKM. V was cut by 8 bases and J by 3 bases, with 10 bases left in between. This CDR3 region has 12 residues. The CDR3 protein is CASGTTDYGYTF. In nucleotides, the CDR3 is TGTGCCAGCGGGACAACCGACTATGGCTACACCTTC.

This rearrangement joins TRBV9 to TRBJ2-7, with D maybe TRBD2 (6 bases). CDR3 length equals 15 residues. The V gene's germline CDR1 is SGDLS and CDR2 YYNGEE. V lost 4 bases to trimming and J lost 0 bases, with 14 bases between them. The CDR3 loop is CASSPRRESSYEQYF. In DNA form, the CDR3 reads TGTGCCAGCAGCCCCCGCCGGGAGAGCTCCTACGAGCAGTACTTC.

The rearrangement uses TRBV6-5 and TRBJ2-1; possibly TRBD1 for D (6 bases). CDR3 size: 14 residues. The germline CDR1 and CDR2 sequences are MNHEY and SVGAGI. Trimming shortened V by 0 bases and J by 8 bases, and 11 bases separated the two germline ends. CDR3 sequence reads: CASSYSRQVHEQFF. As DNA, the CDR3 is TGTGCCAGCAGTTACTCAAGACAGGTCCATGAGCAGTTCTTC.

V is TRBV29-1 and J is TRBJ2-3; 10 positions agree with TRBD2. V gave up 7 bases and J gave up 0 bases; unmatched junction bases: 19. The CDR3 contains 19 residues. Per germline, CDR1 SQVTM and CDR2 ANQGSEA. The CDR3 sequence: CSAAGGASGSPSSTDTQYF. In nucleotides, the CDR3 is TGCAGCGCCGCGGGGGGGGCTAGCGGGAGTCCCTCTAGCACAGATACGCAGTATTTT.

The chain is built from TRBV11-2 and TRBJ2-1, with 9 bases identical to TRBD2. Germline V gene sequence: CDR1 SGHAT, CDR2 FQNNGV. Losses at the gene ends were 4 bases for V and 0 bases for J; bases not matched to a gene: 10. This CDR3 comprises 18 residues. CDR3 nucleotide sequence: TGTGCCAGCAGCTCAGGGGGGCTAGCGGGAAGCTCCTACAATGAGCAGTTCTTC. It translates to CASSSGGLAGSSYNEQFF.

The chain is built from TRBV28 and TRBJ2-1; 12 bases are shared with TRBD2. Germline CDR1 and CDR2: MDHEN and SYDVKM. The CDR3 runs to 14 residues. The CDR3: CATMTSGSYNEQFF. Written as DNA, the CDR3 is TGTGCTACCATGACTAGCGGGAGCTACAATGAGCAGTTCTTC. The variable domain in full, with the rest retrieved from reference TRBV28 and TRBJ2-1, is DVKVTQSSRYLVKRTGEKVFLECVQDMDHENMFWYRQDPGLGLRLIYFSYDVKMKEKGDIPEGYSVSREKKERFSLILESASTNQTSMYLCATMTSGSYNEQFFGPGTRLTVL.

The gene calls are TRBV5-4 and TRBJ2-3, with D tentatively TRBD1 (5 bases). Germline assignment: CDR1 SGHNT and CDR2 YYREEE (reference sequence). V was pared by 3 bases and J by 6 bases, with 17 bases between. The CDR3 is made up of 15 amino acids. The CDR3: CASSSDTFNRDTQYF. The CDR3 bases are TGTGCCAGCAGCTCGGACACCTTTAACAGGGATACGCAGTATTTT.

The chain couples TRBV11-2 to TRBJ2-3; TRBD1 matches at 7 bases. The V segment lost 5 bases and the J segment 6 bases; nucleotides outside the gene matches: 5. The CDR3 extends over 13 amino acids. Looked up from germline, CDR1 is SGHAT and CDR2 is FQNNGV. CDR3 sequence reads: CASSETGWDTQYF. DNA for the CDR3: TGTGCCAGCAGCGAGACAGGGTGGGATACGCAGTATTTT.